Presented here are 15 T cell receptor beta chains from one specimen sequenced in a study of CD8 T cells in ankylosing spondylitis. TCRdb passed the 5' RACE reads through MiXCR, listing each CDR3 protein once. Among just under 350,000 distinct CDR3 sequences listed, roughly 14% were seen once. Specimen: blood, either unsorted or a sorted T cell fraction (not recorded which). These TCRs come from a male donor with ankylosing spondylitis or in good health (not recorded which).

Only a few counts were recorded for this clonotype. This chain's CDR3 is CASSREGQGANSPLHF. The CDR3 DNA is TGTGCCAGCAGCCGGGAGGGACAGGGAGCAAATTCACCCCTCCACTTT. The V and J genes are TRBV7-9 and TRBJ1-6; 9 bases map to TRBD1. Looked up from germline, CDR1 is SEHNR and CDR2 is FQNEAQ (reference sequence). V lost 5 bases to trimming and J lost 7 bases; unmatched junction nucleotides: 9. The CDR3 totals 16 residues.

This clonotype was seen only a few times. The chain is built from TRBV7-9 and TRBJ2-2; TRBD2 aligns across 8 bases. Germline CDR1 is SEHNR and CDR2 is FQNEAQ (reference sequence). The CDR3 spans 15 residues. V dropped 7 bases and J dropped 1; count of bases not matched to a gene: 5. In DNA, the CDR3 is TGTGCCAGCATCGGGGGGGGCCTGAACACCGGGGAGCTGTTTTTT. Its translation: CASIGGGLNTGELFF.

This clonotype turned up a few times. This rearrangement joins TRBV28 to TRBJ2-7; D not resolved. The V gene's germline CDR1 is MDHEN and CDR2 SYDVKM. The CDR3 runs to 14 residues. Trimming stripped 8 bases from V and 4 bases from J, with 18 bases between. For the CDR3, the DNA is TGTGCCAGCCGACGTCAGGTCCGTTGGTACGAGCAGTACTTC. Translated: CASRRQVRWYEQYF.

This clonotype was counted a few times. This rearrangement joins TRBV12-3 or TRBV12-4 to TRBJ1-6; D possibly corresponds to TRBD1 (5 bases). This CDR3 is built from 14 residues. Between the trimmed V and J ends, which lost 0 bases and 6 bases, there was a span of 6 bases. CDR3 sequence reads: CASSLAGVNSPLHF. For the CDR3, the DNA is TGTGCCAGCAGTTTAGCAGGGGTTAATTCACCCCTCCACTTT.

The rearrangement joins TRBV6-5 to TRBJ2-1, with 10 positions matching TRBD2. Per the germline V gene, CDR1 is MNHEY and CDR2 is SVGAGI. The CDR3 length is 16 residues. V lost 2 bases, J lost 9 bases, and 10 bases stayed unmatched. This chain's CDR3 is CASSYPGLAPGAEQFF. Here the CDR3 DNA reads TGTGCCAGCAGTTACCCGGGACTAGCGCCTGGGGCTGAGCAGTTCTTC.

This clonotype was found a few times. The chain links TRBV4-2 to TRBJ1-3, with TRBD1 identical over 8 bases. From germline, CDR1 is LGHNA and CDR2 YNFKEQ. The V and J ends lost 4 bases and 2 bases, in that order; junction bases with no gene match: 7. The CDR3 sequence is 16 residues long. This CDR3 reads CASSRGQGPTGNTIYF. The CDR3 DNA follows: TGTGCCAGCAGCCGAGGACAGGGTCCGACTGGAAACACCATATATTTT.

The rearrangement joins TRBV5-5 to TRBJ2-1, with 11 bases fitting TRBD2. The germline gives CDR1 SGHKS, CDR2 YYEKEE (reference sequence). V shed 0 bases, J shed 0 bases, and the junction held 5 bases outside the gene matches. This CDR3 has 18 amino acids. This chain's CDR3 is CASSLGLAGRSSYNEQFF. The CDR3 DNA sequence: TGTGCCAGCAGCTTGGGACTAGCGGGGAGAAGCTCCTACAATGAGCAGTTCTTC.

The chain couples TRBV3-1 to TRBJ2-5; 14 bases match TRBD2. Trimming at V came to 2 bases and at J to 4 bases, leaving 3 bases not matched to a gene. Germline V gives CDR1 LGHDT, CDR2 YNNKEL (reference sequence). This CDR3 contains 16 residues. CDR3 in amino acids: CASSQRLAGGGETQYF. The CDR3 coding sequence is TGTGCCAGCAGCCAACGACTAGCGGGAGGGGGAGAGACCCAGTACTTC.

This chain connects TRBV4-1 to TRBJ1-5, with D uncertain. Germline V gives CDR1 MGHRA, CDR2 YSYEKL. This CDR3 is 13 amino acids long. Trimming cost V 4 bases and J 6 bases, with 10 bases left between them. The CDR3, as DNA: TGCGCCAGCAGCCCGACACCGGCTCAGCCCCAGCATTTT. Translation: CASSPTPAQPQHF.

At least ten counts were recorded for this clonotype. The chain couples TRBV4-1 to TRBJ2-5; D unclear. The CDR3 has 15 amino acids. Between the trimmed V and J ends, which lost 0 bases and 7 bases, there was a span of 15 bases. CDR1 and CDR2 from the germline V gene are MGHRA and YSYEKL. CDR3 sequence reads: CASSQDVPGVRTQYF. The CDR3 DNA reads TGCGCCAGCAGCCAAGATGTACCGGGTGTTAGGACCCAGTACTTC.

This rearrangement joins TRBV29-1 to TRBJ1-1; D is unresolved. Trimming stripped 2 bases from V and 5 bases from J, with 0 bases between. Germline V gives CDR1 SQVTM, CDR2 ANQGSEA. The CDR3 runs 9 residues. The CDR3 DNA follows: TGCAGCGTTGAAACTGAAGCTTTCTTT. The encoded protein is CSVETEAFF. Using reference TRBV29-1 and TRBJ1-1 for the parts outside the CDR3, the full variable domain is SAVISQKPSRDICQRGTSLTIQCQVDSQVTMMFWYRQQPGQSLTLIATANQGSEATYESGFVIDKFPISRPNLTFSTLTVSNMSPEDSSIYLCSVETEAFFGQGTRLTVV.

This clonotype was counted only a few times. V gene TRBV5-1 combines with J gene TRBJ2-2, with D maybe TRBD1 (6 bases). Trimming pared 2 bases from V and 3 bases from J, leaving 11 bases between. This CDR3 spans 15 amino acids. Germline CDR1 is SGHRS and CDR2 is YFSETQ. CDR3 sequence reads: CASSLRAGDTGELFF. As DNA, the CDR3 is TGCGCCAGCAGCTTAAGGGCAGGGGACACCGGGGAGCTGTTTTTT.

This clonotype was seen many times. The rearrangement joins TRBV11-2 to TRBJ1-4; D is uncertain. CDR3 length: 12 amino acids. Trimming shortened V by 5 bases and J by 7 bases, and 8 bases separated the two germline ends. Germline V gene data show CDR1 as SGHAT and CDR2 as FQNNGV. The CDR3 region is CASSGWLEKLFF. DNA for the CDR3: TGTGCCAGCAGCGGGTGGCTTGAAAAACTGTTTTTT.

This clonotype was picked up many times. The gene calls are TRBV5-1 and TRBJ2-5; the match to TRBD2 covers 7 bases. V dropped 5 bases and J dropped 5; count of bases not matched to a gene: 9. Germline CDR1 SGHRS, CDR2 YFSETQ. CDR3 length equals 14 residues. CDR3 sequence: CASRPGLGRETQYF. The DNA for the CDR3 is TGCGCCAGCAGACCCGGACTAGGTCGGGAGACCCAGTACTTC.

The sample holds a few counts of this clonotype. The rearrangement links TRBV12-5 to TRBJ2-2; possible D gene TRBD2, 5 bases. V lost 2 bases to trimming and J lost 5 bases, with 15 bases between them. CDR3 size: 16 residues. CDR1 is LGHNT and CDR2 is FRNRAP in the germline V gene. The CDR3 sequence: CASGLPAGVTTGELFF. In DNA form, the CDR3 reads TGTGCTAGTGGTTTGCCAGCCGGGGTTACGACCGGGGAGCTGTTTTTT.